One sample yielded the 10 T cell receptor beta chains listed below, sequenced in a study of T cells after somatic rescue of genetic block. Some clones are missing from TCRdb's copy, which holds only in-frame ones; the method was immunoSEQ multiplex PCR. Counted here are fewer than 150,000 clones, around nine tenths occurring once; the ten biggest clones make up less than 1.5%. The specimen sequenced was peripheral blood mononuclear cells (PBMCs). The receptors stem from a woman aged 18-29 years.

The rearrangement uses TRBV7-2 and TRBJ2-3; 11 bases line up with TRBD2. J gave up 1 base and V 3 bases, and 3 bases lay outside the gene matches. Germline CDR1 is SGHTA and CDR2 is FQGNSA. CDR3 size: 16 residues. The CDR3 reads CASSFVSGGGTDTQYF. The DNA for the CDR3 is TGTGCCAGCAGCTTCGTTAGCGGGGGGGGCACAGATACGCAGTATTTT.

This clone was seen only a few times. This chain connects TRBV29-1 to TRBJ1-1; tentatively, D is TRBD1 (6 bases). V was trimmed by 2 bases and J by 10 bases, leaving 20 bases between them. Germline assignment: CDR1 SQVTM and CDR2 ANQGSEA. The CDR3 loop spans 14 amino acids. CDR3 protein: CSVERQGRWLVAFF. The CDR3 nucleotides read TGCAGCGTTGAAAGGCAGGGGCGTTGGCTGGTAGCTTTCTTT.

This clone was detected only once. J is TRBJ1-6 and V is TRBV5-4; tentatively, D is TRBD1 (5 bases). Germline CDR1 and CDR2: SGHNT and YYREEE (reference sequence). The V gene lost 1 base and the J gene lost 10 bases, with 12 bases spanning the gap. CDR3 length: 14 amino acids. Here the CDR3 reads CASSLSQGSSPLHF. DNA of the CDR3: TGTGCCAGCAGCTTGTCGCAGGGCTCGTCACCCCTCCACTTT.

The CDR3 loop is CASSPPPGQGDKGTEAFF. The CDR3 region has the DNA TGTGCCAGTAGTCCCCCTCCGGGACAGGGGGATAAGGGCACTGAAGCTTTCTTT. This chain connects TRBV19 to TRBJ1-1; 11 bases fit TRBD1. V shed 5 bases, J shed 4 bases, and the junction held 15 bases outside the gene matches. Germline lookup yields CDR1 LNHDA and CDR2 SQIVND (reference sequence). CDR3 size: 18 residues.

The V call is TRBV5-1, the J call TRBJ1-2; 7 bases map to TRBD1. CDR1 is SGHRS, CDR2 YFSETQ, per germline. Trimming took 0 bases from V and 2 from J; bases not matched to a gene: 4. The CDR3 is 15 residues long. This chain's CDR3 is CASSLDARGNYGYTF. DNA for the CDR3: TGCGCCAGCAGCTTGGACGCCAGGGGGAACTATGGCTACACCTTC.

The J gene is TRBJ2-1, the V gene TRBV27; D is unresolved. Germline-derived CDR1 and CDR2 are MNHEY and SMNVEV (reference sequence). The V end was cut by 8 bases, the J end by 3 bases, with 5 bases between. This CDR3 has 11 residues. The CDR3: CASAHYNEQFF. CDR3 in DNA: TGTGCCAGCGCTCACTACAATGAGCAGTTCTTC.

V and J are TRBV2 and TRBJ2-3; the D gene could be TRBD1 or TRBD2 (5 bases each). Looked up from germline, CDR1 is SNHLY and CDR2 is FYNNEI. Trimming took off 8 bases at V and 6 bases at J, with 12 bases between the two ends. The CDR3 extends over 12 amino acids. The chain's CDR3 is CASLRGPDTQYF. The CDR3 nucleotides read TGTGCCAGCCTCCGGGGCCCCGATACGCAGTATTTT.

V gene TRBV5-1 combines with J gene TRBJ1-6, with TRBD1 as a possible D gene (5 bases). V lost 4 bases and J lost 6, with 14 bases in between. This CDR3 is built from 15 residues. Germline V gene lookup returns CDR1 SGHRS and CDR2 YFSETQ. CDR3: CASSPQGPSNSPLHF. The CDR3 DNA sequence: TGCGCCAGCAGCCCCCAGGGTCCCTCTAATTCACCCCTCCACTTT. The variable domain in full, with the rest retrieved from reference TRBV5-1 and TRBJ1-6, is KAGVTQTPRYLIKTRGQQVTLSCSPISGHRSVSWYQQTPGQGLQFLFEYFSETQRNKGNFPGRFSGRQFSNSRSEMNVSTLELGDSALYLCASSPQGPSNSPLHFGNGTRLTVT.

The V gene is TRBV7-2, the J gene TRBJ2-7; the D gene is possibly TRBD1 (5 bases). Germline V CDR1 and CDR2: SGHTA, FQGNSA. This CDR3 region has 12 residues. V lost 3 bases to trimming and J lost 6 bases, with 9 bases between them. CDR3 coding DNA: TGTGCCAGCAGCTTCAGGGTTGGCGAGCAGTACTTC. Protein sequence: CASSFRVGEQYF.

V usage is TRBV5-1 and J usage is TRBJ2-1, with 8 bases matching TRBD2. CDR1 is SGHRS, CDR2 YFSETQ, per germline. The CDR3 extends over 13 amino acids. The ends lost 3 bases at V and 12 bases at J; junction bases unmatched: 8. CDR3 loop: CASSSGGALGQFF. The CDR3 DNA reads as TGCGCCAGCAGCTCGGGGGGGGCGCTAGGGCAGTTCTTC.